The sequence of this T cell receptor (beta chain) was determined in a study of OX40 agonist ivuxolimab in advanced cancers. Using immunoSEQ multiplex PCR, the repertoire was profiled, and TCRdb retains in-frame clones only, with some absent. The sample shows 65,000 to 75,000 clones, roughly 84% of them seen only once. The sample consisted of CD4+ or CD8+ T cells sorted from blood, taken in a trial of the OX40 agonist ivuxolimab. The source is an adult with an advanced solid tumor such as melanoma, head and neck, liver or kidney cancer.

CDR3 region: CASTRQGANSPLHF. The CDR3 DNA sequence: TGTGCCAGCACCCGACAGGGGGCCAACTCACCCCTCCACTTT. The V call is TRBV6-1, the J call TRBJ1-6; TRBD1 matches 10 bases. Germline CDR1 reads MNHNS; CDR2 reads SASEGT. V was clipped by 7 bases and J by 10 bases; unmatched bases: 7. This CDR3 has 14 amino acids.